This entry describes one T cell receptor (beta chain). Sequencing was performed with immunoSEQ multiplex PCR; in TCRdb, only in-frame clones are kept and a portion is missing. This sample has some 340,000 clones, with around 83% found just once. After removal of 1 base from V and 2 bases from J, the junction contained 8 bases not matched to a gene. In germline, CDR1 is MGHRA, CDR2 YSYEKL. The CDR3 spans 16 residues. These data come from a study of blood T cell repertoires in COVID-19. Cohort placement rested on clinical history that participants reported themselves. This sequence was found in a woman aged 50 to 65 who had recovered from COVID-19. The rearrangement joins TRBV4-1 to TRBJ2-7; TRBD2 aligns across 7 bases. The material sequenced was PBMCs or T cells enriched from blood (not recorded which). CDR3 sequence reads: CASSQVLAGVPYEQYF. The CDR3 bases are TGCGCCAGCAGCCAAGTTTTGGCGGGAGTCCCCTACGAGCAGTACTTC.